This is a list of T cell receptor beta chains from one sample in a study of cytomegalovirus exposure and HLA in healthy donors. Clones were read by immunoSEQ multiplex PCR, and TCRdb kept only the in-frame ones, dropping some. This sample yields about 120,000 clones, of which less than 80% are seen a single time; around 4% belongs to the top ten. The sample consisted of PBMCs. Source of these receptors: a man in his forties or fifties in good health and CMV-seropositive. Both conserved end residues are part of each CDR3. Fields, in order: J gene, D gene, clone size, V gene, CDR3 length, CDR3 protein, CDR3 DNA. D genes are given only for firm matches. The size of a clone is reported for some rows only, either as once, few or many, or as a class for expanded clones.

>TRBJ1-3|.|few|TRBV28|16
CASTPPSRGTGNTIYF
TGTGCCAGCACCCCTCCCTCAAGGGGCACCGGAAACACCATATATTTT
>TRBJ1-1|TRBD1|.|TRBV10-3|15
CAISVTGSLNTEAFF
TGTGCCATCAGTGTGACAGGGTCTTTGAACACTGAAGCTTTCTTT
>TRBJ1-1|TRBD1|.|TRBV11-2|15
CASSFSSQGDTEAFF
TGTGCCAGCAGCTTCTCCTCACAGGGGGATACTGAAGCTTTCTTT
>TRBJ1-1|.|.|TRBV5-1|12
CASSLEQGNAFF
TGCGCCAGCAGCTTGGAACAGGGCAACGCTTTCTTT
>TRBJ2-7|.|.|TRBV5-1|13
CASSLDNSYEQYF
TGCGCCAGCAGCTTGGATAACTCCTACGAGCAGTACTTC
>TRBJ2-2|TRBD1|.|TRBV29-1|14
CSVPGQGNTGELFF
TGCAGCGTCCCGGGACAGGGTAACACCGGGGAGCTGTTTTTT
>TRBJ2-3|TRBD1|.|TRBV7-2|14
CASSRDRSTDTQYF
TGTGCCAGCAGCCGGGACAGGAGCACAGATACGCAGTATTTT
>TRBJ2-1|TRBD2|.|TRBV27|18
CASTLSGRAFVMLNEQFF
TGTGCCAGCACCCTTAGCGGGAGGGCCTTCGTAATGCTCAATGAGCAGTTCTTC
>TRBJ1-5|TRBD1|once|TRBV5-1|14
CASSLRTGGQPQHF
TGCGCCAGCAGCTTGCGGACAGGGGGTCAGCCCCAGCATTTT
>TRBJ1-6|.|.|TRBV5-1|15
CASSLDEAGQSPLHF
TGCGCCAGCAGCTTGGATGAGGCAGGGCAGTCACCCCTCCACTTT
>TRBJ2-1|.|.|TRBV7-2|15
CASSLLSRVYNEQFF
TGTGCCAGCAGCCTACTCTCGAGGGTCTACAATGAGCAGTTCTTC
>TRBJ2-7|TRBD1|.|TRBV11-2|14
CASSPDRVQYEQYF
TGTGCCAGCAGCCCCGACAGGGTCCAATACGAGCAGTACTTC
>TRBJ1-1|TRBD1|.|TRBV7-9|13
CASSLGTGFEAFF
TGTGCCAGCAGCTTAGGGACAGGGTTTGAAGCTTTCTTT
>TRBJ2-2|TRBD1|.|TRBV19|13
CAVQGANTGELFF
TGTGCAGTACAGGGGGCAAACACCGGGGAGCTGTTTTTT
>TRBJ2-5|.|.|TRBV20-1|11
CSPTAQETQYF
TGCAGTCCGACAGCTCAAGAGACCCAGTACTTC
>TRBJ2-5|.|.|TRBV7-9|14
CASSLGTNQETQYF
TGTGCCAGCAGCTTAGGAACTAACCAAGAGACCCAGTACTTC
>TRBJ1-3|.|.|TRBV2|16
CASSVPGLFSGNTIYF
TGTGCCAGCAGTGTCCCAGGGTTATTCTCTGGAAACACCATATATTTT
>TRBJ2-3|TRBD1|.|TRBV6-5|16
CASSYGTGVRPDTQYF
TGTGCCAGCAGTTACGGGACAGGGGTTCGGCCAGATACGCAGTATTTT
>TRBJ1-2|TRBD1|few|TRBV7-2|14
CASSTGTGRYGYTF
TGTGCCAGCAGCACCGGGACAGGGCGCTATGGCTACACCTTC